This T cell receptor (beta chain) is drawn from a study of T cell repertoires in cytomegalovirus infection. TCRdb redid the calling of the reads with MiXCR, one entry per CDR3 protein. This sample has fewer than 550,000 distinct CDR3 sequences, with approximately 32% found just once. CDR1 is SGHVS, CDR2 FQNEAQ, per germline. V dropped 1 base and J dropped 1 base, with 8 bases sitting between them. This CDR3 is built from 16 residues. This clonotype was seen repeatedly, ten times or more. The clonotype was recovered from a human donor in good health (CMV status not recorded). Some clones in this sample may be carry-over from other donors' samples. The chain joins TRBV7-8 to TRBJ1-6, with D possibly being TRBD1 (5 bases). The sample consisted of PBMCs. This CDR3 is CASSLERTSYNSPLHF. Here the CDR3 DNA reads TGTGCCAGCAGCTTAGAAAGGACATCCTATAATTCACCCCTCCACTTT.